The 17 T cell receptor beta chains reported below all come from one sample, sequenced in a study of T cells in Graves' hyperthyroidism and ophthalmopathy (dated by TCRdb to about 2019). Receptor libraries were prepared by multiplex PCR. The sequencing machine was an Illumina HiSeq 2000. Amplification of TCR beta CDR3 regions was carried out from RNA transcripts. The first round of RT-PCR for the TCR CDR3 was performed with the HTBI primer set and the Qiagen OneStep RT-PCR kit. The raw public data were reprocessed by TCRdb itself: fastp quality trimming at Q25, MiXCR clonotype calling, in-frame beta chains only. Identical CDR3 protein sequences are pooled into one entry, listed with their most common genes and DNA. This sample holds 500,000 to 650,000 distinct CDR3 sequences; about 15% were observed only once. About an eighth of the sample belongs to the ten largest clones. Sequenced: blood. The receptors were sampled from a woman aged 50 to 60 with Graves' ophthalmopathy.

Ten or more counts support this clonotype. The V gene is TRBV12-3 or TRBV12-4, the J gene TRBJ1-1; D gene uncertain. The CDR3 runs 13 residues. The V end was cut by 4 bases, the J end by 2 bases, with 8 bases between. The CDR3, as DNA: TGTGCCAGCAGTTCAGGAGTAAACACTGAAGCTTTCTTT. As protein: CASSSGVNTEAFF.

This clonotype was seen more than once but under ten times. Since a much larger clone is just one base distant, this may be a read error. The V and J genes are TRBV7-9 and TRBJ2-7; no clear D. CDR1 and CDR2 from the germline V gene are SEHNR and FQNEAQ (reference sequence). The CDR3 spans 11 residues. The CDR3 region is CVSSPSGEQYF. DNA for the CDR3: TGTGTCAGCAGCCCAAGTGGCGAGCAGTACTTC. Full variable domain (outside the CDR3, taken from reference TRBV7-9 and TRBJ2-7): DTGVSQNPRHKITKRGQNVTFRCDPISEHNRLYWYRQTLGQGPEFLTYFQNEAQLEKSRLLSDRFSAERPKGSFSTLEIQRTEQGDSAMYLCVSSPSGEQYFGPGTRLTVT.

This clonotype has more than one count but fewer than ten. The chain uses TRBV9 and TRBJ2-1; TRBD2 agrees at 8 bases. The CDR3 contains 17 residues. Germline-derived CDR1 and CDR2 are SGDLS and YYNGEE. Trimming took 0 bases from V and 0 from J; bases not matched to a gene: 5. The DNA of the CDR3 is TGTGCCAGCAGCGTAGGGCTAGCGGGCAGCTCCTACAATGAGCAGTTCTTC. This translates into CASSVGLAGSSYNEQFF. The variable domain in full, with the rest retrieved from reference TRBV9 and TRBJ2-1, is DSGVTQTPKHLITATGQRVTLRCSPRSGDLSVYWYQQSLDQGLQFLIQYYNGEERAKGNILERFSAQQFPDLHSELNLSSLELGDSALYFCASSVGLAGSSYNEQFFGPGTRLTVL.

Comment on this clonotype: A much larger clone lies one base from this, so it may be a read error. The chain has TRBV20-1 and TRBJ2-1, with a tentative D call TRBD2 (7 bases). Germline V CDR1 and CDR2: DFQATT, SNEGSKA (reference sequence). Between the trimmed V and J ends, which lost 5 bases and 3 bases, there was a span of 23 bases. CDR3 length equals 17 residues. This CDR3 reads CSAAGGTSERDYNEQFF. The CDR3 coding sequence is TGCAGTGCTGCCGGGGGCACTAGCGAGAGAGACTACAATGAGCAGTTCTTC.

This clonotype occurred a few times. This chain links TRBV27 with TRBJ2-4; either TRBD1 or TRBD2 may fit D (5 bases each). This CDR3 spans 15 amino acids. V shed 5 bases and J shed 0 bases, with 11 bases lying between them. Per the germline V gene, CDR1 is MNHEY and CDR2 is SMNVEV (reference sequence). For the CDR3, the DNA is TGTGCCAGCAGTAACAGGACTCAAGCCAAAAACATTCAGTACTTC. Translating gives CASSNRTQAKNIQYF.

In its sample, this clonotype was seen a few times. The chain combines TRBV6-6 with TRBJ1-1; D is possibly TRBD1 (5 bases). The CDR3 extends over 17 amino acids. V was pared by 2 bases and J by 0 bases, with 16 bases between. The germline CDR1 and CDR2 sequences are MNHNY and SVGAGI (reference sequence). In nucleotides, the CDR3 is TGTGCCAGCAGTTACGAAGGGCAGGGTGTGATGAACACTGAAGCTTTCTTT. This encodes CASSYEGQGVMNTEAFF.

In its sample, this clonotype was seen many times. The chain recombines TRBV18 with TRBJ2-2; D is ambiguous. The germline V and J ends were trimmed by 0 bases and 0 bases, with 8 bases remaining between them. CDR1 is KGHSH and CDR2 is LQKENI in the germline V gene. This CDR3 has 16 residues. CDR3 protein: CASSPPSTTNTGELFF. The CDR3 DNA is TGTGCCAGCTCACCACCGTCAACCACGAACACCGGGGAGCTGTTTTTT.

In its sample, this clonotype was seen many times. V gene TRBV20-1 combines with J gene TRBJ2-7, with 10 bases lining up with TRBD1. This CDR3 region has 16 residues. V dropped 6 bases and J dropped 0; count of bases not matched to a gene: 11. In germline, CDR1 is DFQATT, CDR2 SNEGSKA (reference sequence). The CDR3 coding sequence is TGCAGTGCAGAAACACTTGACAGGGGGCACTCCTACGAGCAGTACTTC. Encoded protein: CSAETLDRGHSYEQYF.

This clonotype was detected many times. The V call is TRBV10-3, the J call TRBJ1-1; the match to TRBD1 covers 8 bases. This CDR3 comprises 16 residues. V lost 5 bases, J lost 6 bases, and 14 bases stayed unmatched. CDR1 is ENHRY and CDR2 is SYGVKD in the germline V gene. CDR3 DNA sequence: TGTGCCATCAGTCCCTCCCTTAACACAGGGGGACCTGAAGCTTTCTTT. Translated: CAISPSLNTGGPEAFF.

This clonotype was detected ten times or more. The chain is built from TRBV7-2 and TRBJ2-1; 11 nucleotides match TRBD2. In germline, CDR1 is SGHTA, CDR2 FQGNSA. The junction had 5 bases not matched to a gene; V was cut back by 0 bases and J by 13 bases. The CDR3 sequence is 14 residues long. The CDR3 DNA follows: TGTGCCAGCAGCTTAGCGCTAGCGGGAGGAAAACAGTTCTTC. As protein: CASSLALAGGKQFF.

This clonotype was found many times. This CDR3 is CASTTSGPTGELFF. The CDR3 DNA sequence: TGTGCCAGCACGACTAGCGGCCCTACCGGGGAGCTGTTTTTT. The chain combines TRBV6-1 with TRBJ2-2; 9 bases agree with TRBD2. The J segment lost 5 bases and the V segment lost 7 bases, leaving 5 bases of the junction unmatched. The germline gives CDR1 MNHNS, CDR2 SASEGT. This CDR3 is built from 14 residues.

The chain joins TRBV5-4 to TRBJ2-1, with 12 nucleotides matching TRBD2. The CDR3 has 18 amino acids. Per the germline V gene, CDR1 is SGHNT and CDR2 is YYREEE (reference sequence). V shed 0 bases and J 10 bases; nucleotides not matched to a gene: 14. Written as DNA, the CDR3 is TGTGCCAGCAGCTTGGGGACTAGCGGGGAGGGCTTACGCGTGGAGCAGTTCTTC. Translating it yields CASSLGTSGEGLRVEQFF.

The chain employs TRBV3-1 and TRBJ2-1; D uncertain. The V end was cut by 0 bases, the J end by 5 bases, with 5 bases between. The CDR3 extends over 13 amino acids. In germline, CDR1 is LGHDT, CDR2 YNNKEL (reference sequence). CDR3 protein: CASSQDTDNEQFF. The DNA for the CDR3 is TGTGCCAGCAGCCAAGATACCGACAATGAGCAGTTCTTC.

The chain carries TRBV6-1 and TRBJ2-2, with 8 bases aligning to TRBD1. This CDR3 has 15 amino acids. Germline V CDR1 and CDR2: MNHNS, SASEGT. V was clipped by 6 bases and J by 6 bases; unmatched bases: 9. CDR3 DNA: TGTGCCAGCAGCAGGACAGGGCTAAGGGCCGGGGAGCTGTTTTTT. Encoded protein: CASSRTGLRAGELFF.

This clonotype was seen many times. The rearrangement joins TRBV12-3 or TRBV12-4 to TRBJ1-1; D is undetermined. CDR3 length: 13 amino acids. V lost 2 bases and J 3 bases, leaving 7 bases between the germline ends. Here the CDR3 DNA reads TGTGCCAGCAGTTTACAAGGCCACACTGAAGCTTTCTTT. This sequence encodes CASSLQGHTEAFF.

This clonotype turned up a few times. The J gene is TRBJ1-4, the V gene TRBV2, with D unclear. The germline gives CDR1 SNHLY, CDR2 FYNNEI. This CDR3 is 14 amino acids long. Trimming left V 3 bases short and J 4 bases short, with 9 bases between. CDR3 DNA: TGTGCCAGCAGTGACAGAGGCTTTAATGAAAAACTGTTTTTT. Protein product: CASSDRGFNEKLFF. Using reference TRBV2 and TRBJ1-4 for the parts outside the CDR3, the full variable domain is EPEVTQTPSHQVTQMGQEVILRCVPISNHLYFYWYRQILGQKVEFLVSFYNNEISEKSEIFDDQFSVERPDGSNFTLKIRSTKLEDSAMYFCASSDRGFNEKLFFGSGTQLSVL.

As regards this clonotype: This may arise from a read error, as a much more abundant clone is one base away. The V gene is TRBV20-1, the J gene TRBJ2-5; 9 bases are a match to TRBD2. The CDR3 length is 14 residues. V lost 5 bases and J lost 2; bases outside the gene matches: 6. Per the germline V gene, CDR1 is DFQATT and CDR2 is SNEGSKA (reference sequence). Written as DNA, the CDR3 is TGCAGTGCTCCGAGACTAGCGGTGCAAGAGACCCAGTACTTC. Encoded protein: CSAPRLAVQETQYF.